These 28 T cell receptor beta chains were sequenced from one sample in a study of T cells after posttransplantation cyclophosphamide. Clones were read by immunoSEQ multiplex PCR, and TCRdb kept only the in-frame ones, dropping some. The repertoire has approximately 10,000 clones, around nine tenths of them found once; the top ten carry around 3.9%. Busulfan-fludarabine conditioning, marrow transplant, and cyclophosphamide on days +3 and +4 were administered. Source: PBMCs, taken after allogeneic stem cell transplant with posttransplant cyclophosphamide. Receptor source: a female patient younger than 45 who received an allogeneic stem cell transplant from an unrelated donor, was CMV-positive, and had no GVHD. These T cells may partly come from the graft donor.

The chain carries TRBV5-4 and TRBJ1-5; 9 positions match TRBD1. CDR3 length: 20 residues. V lost 2 bases and J lost 2; bases outside the gene matches: 17. CDR1 SGHNT and CDR2 YYREEE come from the germline V gene (reference sequence). The CDR3 bases are TGTGCCAGCAGCTTCGGGACAGGGCCGAGGGGGTTTACGGGCAATCAGCCCCAGCATTTT. Protein sequence: CASSFGTGPRGFTGNQPQHF. The complete variable domain, with remaining parts taken from reference TRBV5-4 and TRBJ1-5, reads ETGVTQSPTHLIKTRGQQVTLRCSSQSGHNTVSWYQQALGQGPQFIFQYYREEENGRGNFPPRFSGLQFPNYSSELNVNALELDDSALYLCASSFGTGPRGFTGNQPQHFGDGTRLSIL.

The count of this clone is one. In nucleotides, the CDR3 is TGTGCCAGCAGTGAAGCGCTGAAGGGGTTGAGCAATCAGCCCCAGCATTTT. Residues: CASSEALKGLSNQPQHF. The chain employs TRBV6-1 and TRBJ1-5; TRBD1 is a possible D gene (5 bases). The CDR3 contains 17 residues. Per germline, CDR1 MNHNS and CDR2 SASEGT. Trimming stripped 0 bases from V and 1 base from J, with 13 bases between.

J is TRBJ2-7 and V is TRBV6-5; a weak D match, TRBD2 (6 bases). The CDR3 loop spans 15 amino acids. V was shortened by 2 bases and J by 6 bases, with 17 bases between the two germline ends. Germline assignment: CDR1 MNHEY and CDR2 SVGAGI. The CDR3 is CASSYNTAAGGEQYF. The CDR3 nucleotides are TGTGCCAGCAGTTACAACACGGCGGCCGGGGGCGAGCAGTACTTC.

J is TRBJ2-7 and V is TRBV29-1; D is perhaps TRBD1 (6 bases). Trimming took off 1 base at V and 0 bases at J, with 19 bases between the two ends. The CDR3 is made up of 17 amino acids. Looked up from germline, CDR1 is SQVTM and CDR2 is ANQGSEA. The CDR3 here is CSVEVYGGSRYSYEQYF. The CDR3 DNA sequence: TGCAGCGTTGAAGTGTATGGGGGCTCCAGGTACTCCTACGAGCAGTACTTC.

This clone was seen once. This sequence joins TRBV5-5 and TRBJ1-1; D not resolved. The germline gives CDR1 SGHKS, CDR2 YYEKEE (reference sequence). Trimming removed 4 bases at V and 6 bases at J, with 19 bases between. The CDR3 runs 15 residues. CDR3 coding DNA: TGTGCCAGCAGCACGACCGCGGGTTGGGAGCCTGAAGCTTTCTTT. Amino acid sequence: CASSTTAGWEPEAFF. Full variable domain (outside the CDR3, taken from reference TRBV5-5 and TRBJ1-1): DAGVTQSPTHLIKTRGQQVTLRCSPISGHKSVSWYQQVLGQGPQFIFQYYEKEERGRGNFPDRFSARQFPNYSSELNVNALLLGDSALYLCASSTTAGWEPEAFFGQGTRLTVV.

This rearrangement joins TRBV18 to TRBJ1-1; 7 positions match TRBD1. The junction had 7 bases not matched to a gene; V was cut back by 0 bases and J by 0 bases. Germline V CDR1 and CDR2: KGHSH, LQKENI. The CDR3 covers 17 residues. The CDR3 protein is CASSPPGDSYMNTEAFF. CDR3 sequence (DNA): TGTGCCAGCTCACCACCTGGGGACAGCTACATGAACACTGAAGCTTTCTTT.

This CDR3 is CASGPEKGFLGRTDTQYF. As DNA, the CDR3 is TGTGCTAGTGGACCCGAGAAGGGGTTCCTAGGACGCACAGATACGCAGTATTTT. The chain joins TRBV12-5 to TRBJ2-3; D possibly corresponds to TRBD1 (5 bases). Trimming cost V 6 bases and J 1 base, with 23 bases left between them. The CDR3 covers 18 residues. From germline, CDR1 is LGHNT and CDR2 FRNRAP.

The V and J genes are TRBV5-1 and TRBJ2-1; 9 bases agree with TRBD1. V shed 2 bases and J 1 base; nucleotides not matched to a gene: 10. The CDR3 has 18 residues. From germline, CDR1 is SGHRS and CDR2 YFSETQ. Here the CDR3 reads CASSLDRGARSSYNEQFF. CDR3 DNA sequence: TGCGCCAGCAGCTTAGACAGGGGGGCCCGGAGTTCCTACAATGAGCAGTTCTTC. Supplemented by reference TRBV5-1 and TRBJ2-1, the full variable domain reads KAGVTQTPRYLIKTRGQQVTLSCSPISGHRSVSWYQQTPGQGLQFLFEYFSETQRNKGNFPGRFSGRQFSNSRSEMNVSTLELGDSALYLCASSLDRGARSSYNEQFFGPGTRLTVL.

The sample holds a few counts of this clone. The chain carries TRBV2 and TRBJ1-4; maybe TRBD1 (5 bases). The CDR3 runs to 13 residues. Germline CDR1 is SNHLY and CDR2 is FYNNEI. V lost 4 bases and J 7 bases, leaving 10 bases between the germline ends. The chain's CDR3 is CASSGGGSEKLFF. The DNA of the CDR3 is TGTGCCAGCAGTGGGGGGGGTAGTGAAAAACTGTTTTTT.

The CDR3 nucleotides are TGTGCCAGCAGCTACGGACTAGCGGGGGGAAGCTCCTACGAGCAGTACTTC. Its protein product is CASSYGLAGGSSYEQYF. The chain joins TRBV5-4 to TRBJ2-7; 14 bases match TRBD2. CDR1 and CDR2 (germline): SGHNT, YYREEE (reference sequence). This CDR3 comprises 17 residues. Losses at the gene ends were 3 bases for V and 0 bases for J; bases not matched to a gene: 5.

The gene calls are TRBV2 and TRBJ2-1; 12 bases are shared with TRBD2. With V trimmed by 10 bases and J by 14 bases, 6 bases remained unmatched. The CDR3 sequence is 11 residues long. The germline V gene has CDR1 SNHLY and CDR2 FYNNEI. CDR3: CAITRTSGKFF. CDR3 coding DNA: TGTGCCATCACTCGGACTAGCGGGAAGTTCTTC.

V and J are TRBV28 and TRBJ2-1; 9 bases match TRBD2. V was clipped by 3 bases and J by 7 bases; unmatched bases: 16. CDR3 size: 18 residues. CDR1 is MDHEN, CDR2 SYDVKM, per germline. CDR3 nucleotides: TGTGCCAGCAGTTTCGTGACCTCCTTTGCGGGGGGGTCAAATGAGCAGTTCTTC. Residues: CASSFVTSFAGGSNEQFF.

The genes are TRBV18 and TRBJ2-5, with TRBD1 identical over 7 bases. The J call is doubtful: the DNA matches TRBJ2-7 better. The length of the CDR3 is 13 residues. The germline gives CDR1 KGHSH, CDR2 LQKENI. This chain's CDR3 is CASSRDRPAEQYF. In DNA form, the CDR3 reads TGTGCCAGCTCACGGGACAGACCTGCCGAGCAGTACTTC.

J is TRBJ2-3 and V is TRBV5-1; unclear D gene. The CDR3 is made up of 15 amino acids. Germline V gene sequence: CDR1 SGHRS, CDR2 YFSETQ. The V end was cut by 0 bases, the J end by 2 bases, with 10 bases between. DNA of the CDR3: TGCGCCAGCAGCTTGGTAAGCTCAAACACAGATACGCAGTATTTT. This translates into CASSLVSSNTDTQYF.

The chain employs TRBV13 and TRBJ2-1; 10 bases align to TRBD1. Germline CDR1 reads PRHDT; CDR2 reads FYEKMQ (reference sequence). This CDR3 has 18 amino acids. The V gene end was trimmed by 5 bases and the J gene end by 0 bases; junction bases not matched to a gene: 10. The CDR3 sequence: CASSGRQGAQSSYNEQFF. CDR3 DNA: TGTGCCAGCAGCGGTCGACAGGGGGCCCAGAGCTCCTACAATGAGCAGTTCTTC. The complete variable domain, with remaining parts taken from reference TRBV13 and TRBJ2-1, reads AAGVIQSPRHLIKEKRETATLKCYPIPRHDTVYWYQQGPGQDPQFLISFYEKMQSDKGSIPDRFSAQQFSDYHSELNMSSLELGDSALYFCASSGRQGAQSSYNEQFFGPGTRLTVL.

V is TRBV7-9 and J is TRBJ2-3; D may be TRBD1 (5 bases). CDR1 is SEHNR, CDR2 FQNEAQ, per germline (reference sequence). Trimming took 1 base from V and 2 from J, leaving 13 bases between them. The CDR3 covers 16 residues. DNA for the CDR3: TGTGCCAGCAGCTTAGGGTGGGGCCGATCCACAGATACGCAGTATTTT. It is translated as CASSLGWGRSTDTQYF.

The rearrangement joins TRBV29-1 to TRBJ2-5, with 9 nucleotides matching TRBD1. Per germline, CDR1 SQVTM and CDR2 ANQGSEA. The CDR3 covers 13 residues. J was trimmed by 5 bases and V by 7 bases; bases with no gene match: 8. CDR3 residues: CSGRDRVIETQYF. In DNA form, the CDR3 reads TGCAGCGGTCGGGACAGGGTAATTGAGACCCAGTACTTC.

The rearrangement uses TRBV5-4 and TRBJ1-4; weak D call: TRBD1 (5 bases). CDR1 and CDR2 (germline): SGHNT, YYREEE (reference sequence). This CDR3 contains 15 residues. Trimming took 0 bases from V and 5 from J, leaving 11 bases between them. The CDR3 protein is CASSLEGAANEKLFF. The CDR3 DNA sequence: TGTGCCAGCAGCTTGGAAGGGGCAGCGAATGAAAAACTGTTTTTT.

V and J are TRBV5-1 and TRBJ2-2; D possibly corresponds to TRBD1 (6 bases). Trimming stripped 4 bases from V and 4 bases from J, with 11 bases between. This CDR3 is built from 14 residues. Germline CDR1 SGHRS, CDR2 YFSETQ. The CDR3 sequence is CASSQDSSTGELFF. As DNA, the CDR3 is TGCGCCAGCAGCCAGGACAGCTCCACCGGGGAGCTGTTTTTT.

The V call is TRBV4-1, the J call TRBJ1-2; 7 bases line up with TRBD1. V was pared by 0 bases and J by 4 bases, with 11 bases of the junction left unmatched. The CDR3 extends over 17 amino acids. Germline lookup yields CDR1 MGHRA and CDR2 YSYEKL. CDR3 in DNA: TGCGCCAGCAGCCAAGAAGGCCTCCTACAGGGGCCCTATGGCTACACCTTC. Protein: CASSQEGLLQGPYGYTF.

The chain employs TRBV11-3 and TRBJ2-2; 15 nucleotides line up with TRBD2. Looked up from germline, CDR1 is SGHNT and CDR2 is YENEEA. Trimming at V came to 5 bases and at J to 2 bases, leaving 6 bases not matched to a gene. This CDR3 has 18 amino acids. CDR3 protein: CASSHGTSGRPNTGELFF. CDR3 nucleotides: TGTGCCAGCAGCCACGGGACTAGCGGGAGGCCTAACACCGGGGAGCTGTTTTTT. Together with reference TRBV11-3 and TRBJ2-2, the CDR3 gives the full variable domain: EAGVVQSPRYKIIEKKQPVAFWCNPISGHNTLYWYLQNLGQGPELLIRYENEEAVDDSQLPKDRFSAERLKGVDSTLKIQPAELGDSAVYLCASSHGTSGRPNTGELFFGEGSRLTVL.

The genes are TRBV6-1 and TRBJ2-5, with TRBD2 identical over 10 bases. The J call may be faulty, since TRBJ2-7 better matches the DNA end. The CDR3 consists of 14 residues. Germline-derived CDR1 and CDR2 are MNHNS and SASEGT. In DNA, the CDR3 is TGTGCCAGCACCGTAGCGGGGGGAGCCTACGAGCAGTACTTC. It translates to CASTVAGGAYEQYF.

This chain uses TRBV4-1 with TRBJ2-1, with D maybe TRBD1 (5 bases). The germline CDR1 and CDR2 sequences are MGHRA and YSYEKL. Deletions cut 8 bases from V and 0 bases from J, with 17 bases between. The CDR3 has 16 amino acids. The CDR3 loop reads CASGARTHSSYNEQFF. In DNA, the CDR3 is TGCGCCAGCGGAGCCAGGACACACAGCTCCTACAATGAGCAGTTCTTC.

A single count supports this clone. The chain links TRBV4-2 to TRBJ2-7; TRBD2 matches at 7 bases. CDR1 and CDR2 (germline): LGHNA, YNFKEQ. Trimming removed 1 base from V and 2 bases from J; junction bases left unmatched: 5. CDR3 length: 15 residues. The CDR3 protein is CASSQGGGSPYEQYF. CDR3 DNA sequence: TGTGCCAGCAGCCAAGGGGGGGGGAGCCCCTACGAGCAGTACTTC.

The chain combines TRBV7-2 with TRBJ2-7; D is perhaps TRBD2 (6 bases). V shed 1 base and J shed 4 bases, with 20 bases lying between them. Germline lookup yields CDR1 SGHTA and CDR2 FQGNSA. This CDR3 contains 17 residues. The CDR3: CASSLDPWGGAQYEQYF. Here the CDR3 DNA reads TGTGCCAGCAGCTTAGACCCTTGGGGCGGGGCCCAGTACGAGCAGTACTTC.

The gene calls are TRBV27 and TRBJ1-1; D may be TRBD1 (6 bases). Germline V gene data show CDR1 as MNHEY and CDR2 as SMNVEV (reference sequence). V was pared by 6 bases and J by 8 bases, with 19 bases between. CDR3 length: 14 amino acids. CDR3 protein: CASRDPRGRREAFF. As DNA, the CDR3 is TGTGCCAGCAGGGACCCCAGGGGAAGGAGGGAAGCTTTCTTT.

This chain uses TRBV6-1 with TRBJ1-4, with D hard to call. The V end lost 6 bases, the J end lost 6 bases, and 14 bases lay between the germline ends. There are 14 residues in the CDR3. CDR1 is MNHNS, CDR2 SASEGT, per germline. DNA for the CDR3: TGTGCCAGCAGCCGGATAGCGGACGATGAAAAACTGTTTTTT. Translated: CASSRIADDEKLFF.

The gene calls are TRBV28 and TRBJ2-1; 13 bases are a match to TRBD2. J was trimmed by 11 bases and V by 2 bases; bases with no gene match: 6. This CDR3 has 15 residues. The V gene's germline CDR1 is MDHEN and CDR2 SYDVKM. This CDR3 is CASSLPGLAGAQQFF. The CDR3 nucleotides are TGTGCCAGCAGTTTACCCGGACTAGCGGGAGCTCAGCAGTTCTTC.